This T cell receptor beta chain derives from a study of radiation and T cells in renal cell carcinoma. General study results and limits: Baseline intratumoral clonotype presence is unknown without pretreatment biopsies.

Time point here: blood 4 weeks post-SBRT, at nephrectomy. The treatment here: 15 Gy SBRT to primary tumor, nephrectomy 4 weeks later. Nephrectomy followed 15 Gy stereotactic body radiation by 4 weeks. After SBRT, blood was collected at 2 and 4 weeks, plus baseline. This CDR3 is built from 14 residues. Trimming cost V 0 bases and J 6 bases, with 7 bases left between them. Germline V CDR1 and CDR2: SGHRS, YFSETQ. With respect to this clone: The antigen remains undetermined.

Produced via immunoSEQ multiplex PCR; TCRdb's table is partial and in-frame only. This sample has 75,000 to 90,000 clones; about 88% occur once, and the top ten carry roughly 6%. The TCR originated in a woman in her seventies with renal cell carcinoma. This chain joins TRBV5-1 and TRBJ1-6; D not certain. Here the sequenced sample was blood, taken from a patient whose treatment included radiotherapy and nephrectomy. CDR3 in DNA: TGCGCCAGCAGCTTGGGGTACGCTAATTCACCCCTCCACTTT. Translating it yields CASSLGYANSPLHF.